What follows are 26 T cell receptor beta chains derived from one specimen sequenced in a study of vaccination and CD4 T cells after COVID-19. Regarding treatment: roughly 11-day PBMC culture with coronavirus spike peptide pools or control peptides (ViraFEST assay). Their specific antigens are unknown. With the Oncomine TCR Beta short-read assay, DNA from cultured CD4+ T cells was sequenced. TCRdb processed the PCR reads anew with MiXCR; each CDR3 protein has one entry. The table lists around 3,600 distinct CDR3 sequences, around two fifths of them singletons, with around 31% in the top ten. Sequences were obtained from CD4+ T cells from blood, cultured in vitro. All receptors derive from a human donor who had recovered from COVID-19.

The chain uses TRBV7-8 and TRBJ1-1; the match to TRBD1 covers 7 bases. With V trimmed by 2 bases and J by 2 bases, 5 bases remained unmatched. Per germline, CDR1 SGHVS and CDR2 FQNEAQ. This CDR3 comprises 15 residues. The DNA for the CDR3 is TGTGCCAGCAGCTTATGGGACAGACCAAACACTGAAGCTTTCTTT. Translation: CASSLWDRPNTEAFF. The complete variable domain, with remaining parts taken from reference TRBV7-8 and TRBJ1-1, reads GAGVSQSPRYKVAKRGQDVALRCDPISGHVSLFWYQQALGQGPEFLTYFQNEAQLDKSGLPSDRFFAERPEGSVSTLKIQRTQQEDSAVYLCASSLWDRPNTEAFFGQGTRLTVV.

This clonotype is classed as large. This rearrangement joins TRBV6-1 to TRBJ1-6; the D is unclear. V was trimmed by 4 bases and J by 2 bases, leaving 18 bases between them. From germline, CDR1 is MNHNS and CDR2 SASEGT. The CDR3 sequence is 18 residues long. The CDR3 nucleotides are TGTGCCAGCAGTGTAGGGCACGGGAGGAAGGCCTATAATTCACCCCTCCACTTT. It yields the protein CASSVGHGRKAYNSPLHF.

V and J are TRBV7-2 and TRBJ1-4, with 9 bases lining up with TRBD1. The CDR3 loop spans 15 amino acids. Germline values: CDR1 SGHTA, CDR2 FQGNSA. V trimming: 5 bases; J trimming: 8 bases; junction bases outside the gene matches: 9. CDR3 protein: CASSPVQGAREKLFF. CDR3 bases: TGTGCCAGCAGCCCCGTACAGGGGGCGAGGGAAAAACTGTTTTTT.

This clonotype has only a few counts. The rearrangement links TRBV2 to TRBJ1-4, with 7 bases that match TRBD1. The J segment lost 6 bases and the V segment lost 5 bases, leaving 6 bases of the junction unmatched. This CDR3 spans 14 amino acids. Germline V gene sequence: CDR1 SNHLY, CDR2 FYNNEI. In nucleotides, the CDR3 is TGTGCCAGCAGTACACAGGGGTCCGATGAAAAACTGTTTTTT. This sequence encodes CASSTQGSDEKLFF.

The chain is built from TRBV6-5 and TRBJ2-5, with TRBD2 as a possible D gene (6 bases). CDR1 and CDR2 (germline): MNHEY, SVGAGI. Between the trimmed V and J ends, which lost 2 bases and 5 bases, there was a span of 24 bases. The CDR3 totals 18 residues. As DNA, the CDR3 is TGTGCCAGCAGTTACCAGAGCCCTACCGGGAGAGGTGGGGAGACCCAGTACTTC. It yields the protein CASSYQSPTGRGGETQYF.

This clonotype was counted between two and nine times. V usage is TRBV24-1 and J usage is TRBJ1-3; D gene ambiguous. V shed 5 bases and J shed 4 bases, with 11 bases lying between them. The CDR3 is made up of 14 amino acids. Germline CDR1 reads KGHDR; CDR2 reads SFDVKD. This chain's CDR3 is CATSGGLKGNTIYF. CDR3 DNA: TGTGCCACCAGTGGAGGCTTGAAGGGAAACACCATATATTTT.

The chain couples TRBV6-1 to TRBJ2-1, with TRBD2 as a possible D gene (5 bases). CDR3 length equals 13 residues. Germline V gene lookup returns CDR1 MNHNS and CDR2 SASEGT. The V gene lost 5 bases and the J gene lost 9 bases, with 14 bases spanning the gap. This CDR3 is CASSRPGNPEQFF. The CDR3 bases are TGTGCCAGCAGTCGCCCCGGGAACCCTGAGCAGTTCTTC.

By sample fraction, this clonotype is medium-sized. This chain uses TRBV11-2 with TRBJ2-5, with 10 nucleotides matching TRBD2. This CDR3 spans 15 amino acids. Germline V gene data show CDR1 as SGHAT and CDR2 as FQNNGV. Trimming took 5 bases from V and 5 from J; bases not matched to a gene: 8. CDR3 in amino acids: CASSPGGTSVETQYF. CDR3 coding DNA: TGTGCCAGCAGCCCAGGGGGGACTAGCGTTGAGACCCAGTACTTC.

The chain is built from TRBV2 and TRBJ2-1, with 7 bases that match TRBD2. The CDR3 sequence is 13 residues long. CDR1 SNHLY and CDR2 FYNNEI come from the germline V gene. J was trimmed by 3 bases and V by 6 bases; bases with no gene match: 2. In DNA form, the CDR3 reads TGTGCCAGCAGGGGGAGGGTCTACAATGAGCAGTTCTTC. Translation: CASRGRVYNEQFF.

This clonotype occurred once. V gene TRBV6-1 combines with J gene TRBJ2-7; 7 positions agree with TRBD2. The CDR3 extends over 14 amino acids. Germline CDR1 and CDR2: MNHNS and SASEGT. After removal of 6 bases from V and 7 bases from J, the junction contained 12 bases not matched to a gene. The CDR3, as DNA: TGTGCCAGCAGATTAAGGGAGGGTATAGAAGAGCAGTACTTC. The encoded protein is CASRLREGIEEQYF.

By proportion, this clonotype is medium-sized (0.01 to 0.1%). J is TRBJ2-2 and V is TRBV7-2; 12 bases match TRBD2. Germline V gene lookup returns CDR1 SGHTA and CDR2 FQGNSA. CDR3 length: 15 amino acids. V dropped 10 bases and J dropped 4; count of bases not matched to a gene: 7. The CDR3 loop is CATIQGLAGTGELFF. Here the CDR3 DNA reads TGTGCCACCATCCAGGGACTAGCGGGCACCGGGGAGCTGTTTTTT.

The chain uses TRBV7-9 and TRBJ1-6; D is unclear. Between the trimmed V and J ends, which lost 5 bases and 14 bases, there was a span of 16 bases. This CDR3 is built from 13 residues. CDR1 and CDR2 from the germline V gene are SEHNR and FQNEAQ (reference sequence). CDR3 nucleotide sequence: TGTGCCAGCAGCCCCGGCTCGGATCGATCCCTCCACTTT. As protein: CASSPGSDRSLHF.

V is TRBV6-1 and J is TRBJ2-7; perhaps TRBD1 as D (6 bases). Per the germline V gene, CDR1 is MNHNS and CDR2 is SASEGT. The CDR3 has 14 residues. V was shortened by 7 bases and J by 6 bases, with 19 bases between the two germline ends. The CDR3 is CASIWTPGAGEQYF. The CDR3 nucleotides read TGTGCCAGCATTTGGACTCCAGGGGCGGGCGAGCAGTACTTC.

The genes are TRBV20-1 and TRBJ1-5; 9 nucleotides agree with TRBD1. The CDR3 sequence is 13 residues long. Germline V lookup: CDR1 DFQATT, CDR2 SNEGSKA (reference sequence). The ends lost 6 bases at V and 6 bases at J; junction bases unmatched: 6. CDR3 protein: CSATTGGGQPQHF. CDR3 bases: TGCAGTGCGACTACAGGGGGCGGTCAGCCCCAGCATTTT.

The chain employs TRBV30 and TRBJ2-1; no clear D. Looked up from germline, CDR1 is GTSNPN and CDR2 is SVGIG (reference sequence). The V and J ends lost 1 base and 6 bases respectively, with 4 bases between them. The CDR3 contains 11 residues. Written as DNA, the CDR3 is TGTGCCTGGAGTGCTCTCAATGAGCAGTTCTTC. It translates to CAWSALNEQFF. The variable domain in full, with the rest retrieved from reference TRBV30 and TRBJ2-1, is SQTIHQWPATLVQPVGSPLSLECTVEGTSNPNLYWYRQAAGRGLQLLFYSVGIGQISSEVPQNLSASRPQDRQFILSSKKLLLSDSGFYLCAWSALNEQFFGPGTRLTVL.

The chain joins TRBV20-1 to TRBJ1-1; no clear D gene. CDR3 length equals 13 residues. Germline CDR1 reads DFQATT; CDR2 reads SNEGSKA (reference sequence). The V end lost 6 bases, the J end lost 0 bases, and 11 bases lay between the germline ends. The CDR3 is CSAADVLNTEAFF. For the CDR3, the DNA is TGCAGTGCCGCCGACGTCTTGAACACTGAAGCTTTCTTT.

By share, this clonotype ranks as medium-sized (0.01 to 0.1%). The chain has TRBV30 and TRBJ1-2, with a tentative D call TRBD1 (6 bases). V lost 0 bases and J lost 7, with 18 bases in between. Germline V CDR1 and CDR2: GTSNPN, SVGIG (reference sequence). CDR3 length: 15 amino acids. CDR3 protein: CAWSVPTGQGGGYTF. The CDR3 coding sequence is TGTGCCTGGAGTGTACCAACAGGGCAGGGCGGTGGCTACACCTTC.

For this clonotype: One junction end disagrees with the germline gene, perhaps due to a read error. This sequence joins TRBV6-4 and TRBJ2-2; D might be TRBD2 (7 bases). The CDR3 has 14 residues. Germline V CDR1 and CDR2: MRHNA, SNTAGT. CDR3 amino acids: CACSGTPGTGELFF. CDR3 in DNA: TGTGCCTGCAGCGGGACACCGGGGACCGGGGAGCTGTTTTTT.

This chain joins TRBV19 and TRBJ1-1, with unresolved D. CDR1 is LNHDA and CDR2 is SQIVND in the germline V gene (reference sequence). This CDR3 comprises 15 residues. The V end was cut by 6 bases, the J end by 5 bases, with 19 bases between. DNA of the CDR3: TGTGCCAGTAGGCAATCCTCGGGAGTAGGTACTGAAGCTTTCTTT. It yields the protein CASRQSSGVGTEAFF.

The CDR3 region has the DNA TGTGCTAGTGGTTTGGTGATAGGGGACAGGGTAAACTATGGCTACACCTTC. Translated: CASGLVIGDRVNYGYTF. The chain employs TRBV12-5 and TRBJ1-2, with TRBD1 matching 9 bases. The CDR3 covers 17 residues. Unmatched junction bases numbered 7, after V lost 0 bases and J lost 2 bases. Looked up from germline, CDR1 is LGHNT and CDR2 is FRNRAP.

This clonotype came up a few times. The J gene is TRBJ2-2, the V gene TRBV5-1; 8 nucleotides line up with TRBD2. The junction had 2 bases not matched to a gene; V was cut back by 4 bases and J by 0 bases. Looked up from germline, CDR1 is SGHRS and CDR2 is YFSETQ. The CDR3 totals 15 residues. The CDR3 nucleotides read TGCGCCAGCAGCCCGGGACTAGCGAACACCGGGGAGCTGTTTTTT. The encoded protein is CASSPGLANTGELFF.

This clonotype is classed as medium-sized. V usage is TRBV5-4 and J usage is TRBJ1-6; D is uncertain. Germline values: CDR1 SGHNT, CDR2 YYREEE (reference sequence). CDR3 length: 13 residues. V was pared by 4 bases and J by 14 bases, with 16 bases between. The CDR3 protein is CASSPGPERTLHF. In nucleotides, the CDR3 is TGTGCCAGCAGCCCCGGGCCAGAAAGGACCCTCCACTTT.

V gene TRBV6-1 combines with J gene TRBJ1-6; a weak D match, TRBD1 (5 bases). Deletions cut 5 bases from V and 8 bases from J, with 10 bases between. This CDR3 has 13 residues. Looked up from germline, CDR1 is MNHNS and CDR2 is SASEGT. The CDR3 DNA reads TGTGCCAGCAGTCGCGGGGGTGATTCACCCCTCCACTTT. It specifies CASSRGGDSPLHF.

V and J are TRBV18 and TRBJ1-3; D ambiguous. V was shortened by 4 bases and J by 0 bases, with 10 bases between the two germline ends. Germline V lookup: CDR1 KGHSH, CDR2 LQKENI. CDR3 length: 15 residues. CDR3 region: CASSRSVGSGNTIYF. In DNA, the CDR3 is TGTGCCAGCTCACGGTCCGTGGGCTCTGGAAACACCATATATTTT.

In nucleotides, the CDR3 is TGTGCCAGCAGCTTAATTACAGGGAACTATGGCTACACCTTC. It encodes CASSLITGNYGYTF. The genes are TRBV7-8 and TRBJ1-2, with TRBD1 as a possible D gene (6 bases). Germline V gives CDR1 SGHVS, CDR2 FQNEAQ. V lost 2 bases, J lost 2 bases, and 9 bases lay in between. The CDR3 is 14 residues long.

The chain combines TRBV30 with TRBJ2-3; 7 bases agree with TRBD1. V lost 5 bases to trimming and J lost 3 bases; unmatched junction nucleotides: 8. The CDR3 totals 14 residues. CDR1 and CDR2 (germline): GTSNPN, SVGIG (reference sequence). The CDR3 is CAWQGVLKTDTQYF. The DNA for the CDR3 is TGTGCCTGGCAGGGGGTATTAAAGACAGATACGCAGTATTTT.